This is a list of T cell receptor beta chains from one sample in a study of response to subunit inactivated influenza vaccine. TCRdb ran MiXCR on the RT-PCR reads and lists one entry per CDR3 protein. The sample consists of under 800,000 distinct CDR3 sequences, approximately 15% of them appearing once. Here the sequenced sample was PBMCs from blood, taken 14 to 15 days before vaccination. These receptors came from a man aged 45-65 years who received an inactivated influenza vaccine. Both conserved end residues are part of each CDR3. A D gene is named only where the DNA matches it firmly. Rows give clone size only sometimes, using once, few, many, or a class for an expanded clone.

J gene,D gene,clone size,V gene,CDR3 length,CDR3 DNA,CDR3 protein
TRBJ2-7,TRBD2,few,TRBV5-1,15,TGCGCCAGCAGCGGATACGGGACTAGCGATTACGAGCAGTACTTC,CASSGYGTSDYEQYF
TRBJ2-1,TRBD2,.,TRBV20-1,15,TGCAGTGCTAGGGGGCGGGGGAACTCCTACAATGAGCAGTTCTTC,CSARGRGNSYNEQFF
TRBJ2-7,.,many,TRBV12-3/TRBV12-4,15,TGTGCCAGCAGTTTAAGGTCTGGCGGGATGGGGGAGCAGTACTTC,CASSLRSGGMGEQYF
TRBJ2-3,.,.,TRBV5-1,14,TGCGCCAGCAGCTTGGAAAGTAACACAGATACGCAGTATTTT,CASSLESNTDTQYF
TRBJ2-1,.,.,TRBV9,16,TGTGCCAGCAGCCCCCGAGGGGGGGACTCCTACAATGAGCAGTTCTTC,CASSPRGGDSYNEQFF
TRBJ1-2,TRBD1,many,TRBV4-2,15,TGTGCCAGCAGCCAAGACATAGGGACAGACTATGGCTACACCTTC,CASSQDIGTDYGYTF
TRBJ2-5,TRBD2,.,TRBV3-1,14,TGTGCCAGCAGCCAAACCGGGACTAGGAGGACCCAGTACTTC,CASSQTGTRRTQYF
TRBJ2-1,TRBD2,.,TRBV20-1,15,TGCAGTGCTCCTAGCGGGGGGCACTCCTACAATGAGCAGTTCTTC,CSAPSGGHSYNEQFF
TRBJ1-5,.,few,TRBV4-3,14,TGCGCCAGCAGCTACAGCGAGACCGATCAGCCCCAGCATTTT,CASSYSETDQPQHF
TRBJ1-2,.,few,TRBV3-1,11,TGTGCCAGCAGCCAGAACAGTGGCTACACCTTC,CASSQNSGYTF
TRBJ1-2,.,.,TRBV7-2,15,TGTGCCAGCAGCGCCTCCCCAGGGCGGTCGCTTGGCTACACCTTC,CASSASPGRSLGYTF
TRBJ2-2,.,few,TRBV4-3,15,TGCGCCAGCAGCCAGCGCGCCGGCGACACCGGGGAGCTGTTTTTT,CASSQRAGDTGELFF
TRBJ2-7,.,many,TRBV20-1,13,TGCAGTGCTAGAGATAGGGTGCACTACGAGCAGTACTTC,CSARDRVHYEQYF
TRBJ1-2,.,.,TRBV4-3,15,TGCGCCAGCAGCCAAGATCTCGGCAGTTACTATGGCTACACCTTC,CASSQDLGSYYGYTF
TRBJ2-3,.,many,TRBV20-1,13,TGCAGTGCTAGAGGCGGCCCCACAGATACGCAGTATTTT,CSARGGPTDTQYF
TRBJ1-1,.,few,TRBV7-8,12,TGTGCCAGTGGACAGACGAACACTGAAGCTTTCTTT,CASGQTNTEAFF
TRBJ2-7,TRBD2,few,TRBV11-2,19,TGTGCCAGCAGCGCCGGGACTAGCGGGAGGGGAGCCGTTCACTACGAGCAGTACTTC,CASSAGTSGRGAVHYEQYF
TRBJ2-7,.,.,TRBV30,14,TGTGCCTGGAGTGCGATAGATGTAGAATACGAGCAGTACTTC,CAWSAIDVEYEQYF
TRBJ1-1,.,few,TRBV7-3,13,TGTGCCAGCAGCCCTGGGTTGGACACTGAAGCTTTCTTT,CASSPGLDTEAFF
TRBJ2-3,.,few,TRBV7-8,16,TGTGCCAGCAGCTTAGCGCGGACCGTTTATGGGGATACGCAGTATTTT,CASSLARTVYGDTQYF
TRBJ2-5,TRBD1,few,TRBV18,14,TGTGCCAGCTCTCCAACTGGGACAGGAGAGACCCAGTACTTC,CASSPTGTGETQYF
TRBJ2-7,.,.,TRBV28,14,TGTGCCAGCAGACGTACACCTCCCTCCTACGAGCAGTACTTC,CASRRTPPSYEQYF
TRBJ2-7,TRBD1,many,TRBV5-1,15,TGCGCCAGCAGCCACGGGGACAGGAACACCTACGAGCAGTACTTC,CASSHGDRNTYEQYF
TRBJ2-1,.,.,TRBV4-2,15,TGTGCCAGCAGCCTCTTAGAAATTCGGAACAATGAGCAGTTCTTC,CASSLLEIRNNEQFF
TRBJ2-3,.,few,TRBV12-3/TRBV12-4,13,TGTGCCAGCAGTTGGGGCGTTACAGATACGCAGTATTTT,CASSWGVTDTQYF
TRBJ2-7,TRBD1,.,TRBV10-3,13,TGTGCCATCAGTGTAGGGACAGCCTACGAGCAGTACTTC,CAISVGTAYEQYF
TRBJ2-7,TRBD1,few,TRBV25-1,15,TGTGCCAGCTTGGCGACAGGGGGGGGCCCCTACGAGCAGTACTTC,CASLATGGGPYEQYF
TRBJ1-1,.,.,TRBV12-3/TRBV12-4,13,TGTGCCAGCAGGACAGCGGGGGGAACTGAAGCTTTCTTT,CASRTAGGTEAFF
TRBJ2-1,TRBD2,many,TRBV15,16,TGTGCCACCAGCAGAGATAGCGGGAGAATGAACAATGAGCAGTTCTTC,CATSRDSGRMNNEQFF
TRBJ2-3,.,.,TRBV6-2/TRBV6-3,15,TGTGCCAGCAGCAGCGGACAGACCAGAACAGATACGCAGTATTTT,CASSSGQTRTDTQYF
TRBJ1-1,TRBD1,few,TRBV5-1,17,TGCGCCAGCAGAACAGGGACAGGGATAGAGGTGAACACTGAAGCTTTCTTT,CASRTGTGIEVNTEAFF
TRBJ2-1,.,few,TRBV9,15,TGTGCCAGCAGCGTAGACGGGGGGCCAGCCGATTTACAGTTCTTC,CASSVDGGPADLQFF
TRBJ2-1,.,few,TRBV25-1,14,TGTGCCAGCAGGGAGACAGGGCGGGGTAGTGAGCAGTTCTTC,CASRETGRGSEQFF
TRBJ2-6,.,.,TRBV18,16,TGTGCCAGCTCACCACCGGAAGGGCCTGGGGCCAACGTCCTGACTTTC,CASSPPEGPGANVLTF
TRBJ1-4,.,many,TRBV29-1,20,TGCAGCGTTGAAGGGAGGGGTGGCAGGGTAAACCGCCGGGCTAATGAAAAACTGTTTTTT,CSVEGRGGRVNRRANEKLFF
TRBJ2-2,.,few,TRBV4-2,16,TGTGCCAGCAGCCGCACGGCGGGGACGAACACCGGGGAGCTGTTTTTT,CASSRTAGTNTGELFF
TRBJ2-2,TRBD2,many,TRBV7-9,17,TGTGCCAGCAGCGCCCCGGGACTAGCGGGAGTCACCGGGGAGCTGTTTTTT,CASSAPGLAGVTGELFF
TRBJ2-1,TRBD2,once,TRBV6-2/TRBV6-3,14,TGTGCCAGCAGAATAGCGGGGGGGAAAAATGAGCAGTTCTTC,CASRIAGGKNEQFF
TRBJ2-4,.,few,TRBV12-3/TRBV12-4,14,TGTGCCAGCAGTTGGCGGAGAGCCAAAAACATTCAGTACTTC,CASSWRRAKNIQYF